These 13 T cell receptor delta chains were sequenced from one sample in a study of γδ T cells in repeated Plasmodium falciparum infection. TCRdb reprocessed the multiplex PCR reads through CATT. The repertoire includes 50,000 to 65,000 delta-chain clones, around 1.7% of them detected once, and 15% sits in the top ten. Vgamma9/Vdelta2+ and Vdelta2-negative gammadelta T cells were flow-sorted from PBMC for bulk sequencing. What was sequenced was gamma-delta T cells from blood. The receptors were sampled from a pool of human donors (malaria-infected and uninfected, not separated).

This clone was seen repeatedly, ten times or more. CDR3 amino acids: CALGELRLLPSGGYKLIF. The DNA for the CDR3 is TGTGCTCTTGGGGAACTGAGGCTACTACCTTCTGGGGGGTATAAACTCATCTTT. V gene TRDV1 combines with J gene TRDJ1; TRDD3 aligns across 7 bases. J was trimmed by 6 bases and V by 0 bases; bases with no gene match: 16. The CDR3 has 18 residues. Germline CDR1 reads TSWWSYY; CDR2 reads QGS.

Of note for this clone: The protein given by TCRdb reflects a much larger clone and differs at residue 12 from this DNA's translation, likely from a read error; the protein shown is the DNA's translation. The chain recombines TRDV1 with TRDJ1, with unresolved D. Germline V gene data show CDR1 as TSWWSYY and CDR2 as QGS. The CDR3 is made up of 14 amino acids. In nucleotides, the CDR3 is TGTGCTCTTGACGCTCAAGGGTACACCGATAAACCCATCTTT. It codes for CALDAQGYTDKPIF.

This clone was counted between two and nine times. The TCRdb record carries a much larger clone's protein, which differs from this DNA's translation at residue 13; a read error is the likely cause, and the protein listed here is the DNA translation. The rearrangement links TRDV2 to TRDJ3; 12 bases fit TRDD3. Assignment of the J gene here rests on matching the DNA to germline, because TCRdb gives none. CDR1 GEAIGNYY and CDR2 EKD come from the germline V gene. The CDR3 covers 22 residues. After removal of 0 bases from V and 0 bases from J, the junction contained 11 bases not matched to a gene. CDR3 DNA sequence: TGTGCCTGTGACACCTTCTGGGGGATACGCTCCAAGCCCTCCTGGGACACCCGACAGATGTTTTTC. Translated, it gives CACDTFWGIRSKPSWDTRQMFF.

Concerning this clone itself: TCRdb pairs this DNA with a much larger clone's protein that differs at residue 8, likely a read error; the protein shown was translated from the DNA. V is TRDV3 and J is TRDJ1, with TRDD3 matching over 12 bases. V gave up 3 bases and J gave up 4 bases; unmatched junction bases: 24. The CDR3 runs 20 residues. Germline lookup yields CDR1 TVYSNPD and CDR2 GDNSRS (reference sequence). The CDR3, as DNA: TGTGCCTTACTCTTCCGAGGGCCGAGGTACTGGGGGATACCGGGCGATAAACTCATCTTT. Translated: CALLFRGPRYWGIPGDKLIF.

In this sample, this clone turned up many times. TCRdb has a much larger clone's protein, which differs at residue 6 from the translation of this DNA, likely because of a read error; what is shown is the protein translated from the DNA. J is TRDJ1 and V is TRDV2; tentative D call: TRDD3 (6 bases). The J gene, missing from TCRdb, was assigned here through DNA to germline matching. The V gene lost 3 bases and the J gene lost 0 bases, with 28 bases spanning the gap. Germline CDR1 reads GEAIGNYY; CDR2 reads EKD. The CDR3 has 20 amino acids. CDR3 DNA sequence: TGTGCCTGTGACCATTCTCAATCCTGGGGATCATCTGCGTACACCGATAAACTCATCTTT. Translation gives CACDHSQSWGSSAYTDKLIF.

This clone was seen at least ten times. The TCRdb protein, from a much larger clone, departs from this DNA's translation at residue 12, likely by read error; the protein shown derives from the DNA. This chain joins TRDV1 and TRDJ1; weak D call: TRDD3 (6 bases). The germline V and J ends were trimmed by 2 bases and 0 bases, with 34 bases remaining between them. From germline, CDR1 is TSWWSYY and CDR2 QGS. The CDR3 is 23 residues long. The CDR3 sequence is CALGETSVLGRPGITTYTDKLIF. CDR3 coding DNA: TGTGCTCTTGGGGAAACTTCGGTTCTAGGGAGACCGGGGATTACTACGTACACCGATAAACTCATCTTT.

This clone has ten or more counts. This DNA translates differently at residue 14 from the TCRdb protein, which is that of a much larger clone; a read error is likely, and the protein shown is the DNA's own translation. V gene TRDV2 combines with J gene TRDJ1; 10 bases are shared with TRDD3. J gave up 4 bases and V 0 bases, and 16 bases lay outside the gene matches. This CDR3 region has 19 residues. Germline V gene data show CDR1 as GEAIGNYY and CDR2 as EKD. The CDR3 spells CACDTAKGGYAMDIDKLIF. CDR3 bases: TGTGCCTGTGACACCGCAAAAGGGGGATACGCGATGGACATCGATAAACTCATCTTT.

Ten or more counts support this clone. A read error likely explains this, since a far larger clone differs by one base. Other DNA sequences in the sample encode the same CDR3. The gene calls are TRDV1 and TRDJ1; TRDD3 matches 12 bases. TCRdb is silent on the J gene; assignment here came from matching the DNA to germline. The germline CDR1 and CDR2 sequences are TSWWSYY and QGS. The V gene end was trimmed by 3 bases and the J gene end by 3 bases; junction bases not matched to a gene: 17. The CDR3 runs to 20 residues. The DNA of the CDR3 is TGTGCTCTTGGGGAGCTGATCCTCTCCCTCTGGGGGATACGACCCGATAAACTCATCTTT. It translates to CALGELILSLWGIRPDKLIF.

By sample fraction, this clone is medium-sized. The sample contains more than one DNA sequence encoding this CDR3. V is TRDV1 and J is TRDJ1; 8 positions match TRDD3. Germline trimming cut 5 bases from V and 0 bases from J; bases unmatched to any gene: 23. Per germline, CDR1 TSWWSYY and CDR2 QGS. CDR3 size: 21 residues. The CDR3 bases are TGTGCTCTTGGGTCACGGTTAAAGGGACAACTACTGGGGGCGTACACCGATAAACTCATCTTT. Its protein is CALGSRLKGQLLGAYTDKLIF.

This clone was seen many times. The protein TCRdb lists belongs to a much larger clone and differs from this DNA's translation at residue 17, which points to a read error; the protein shown is made from the DNA. The chain employs TRDV1 and TRDJ1; D gene ambiguous. This CDR3 spans 19 amino acids. CDR1 is TSWWSYY, CDR2 QGS, per germline. The chain's CDR3 is CALGGPQGVPRLGTDKPIF. DNA for the CDR3: TGTGCTCTTGGGGGACCACAAGGGGTGCCCCGTCTTGGAACCGATAAACCCATCTTT.

On this clone: A far bigger clonotype differs at one base, so this is likely a read error. Other nucleotide sequences from this sample produce the same CDR3. The V call is TRDV1, the J call TRDJ1, with D possibly being TRDD2 or TRDD3 (7 bases each). TCRdb records no J gene; here it was assigned by comparing the DNA to germline. Trimming left V 0 bases short and J 2 bases short, with 28 bases between. The length of the CDR3 is 21 residues. Germline V lookup: CDR1 TSWWSYY, CDR2 QGS. The CDR3 protein is CALGELKSFLKYWGDTDKLIF. CDR3 nucleotide sequence: TGTGCTCTTGGGGAACTGAAGAGCTTCCTAAAGTATTGGGGGGATACCGATAAACTCATCTTT.

V is TRDV3 and J is TRDJ1; D could derive from TRDD2 or TRDD3 (5 bases each). TCRdb records no J gene; here it was assigned by comparing the DNA to germline. Looked up from germline, CDR1 is TVYSNPD and CDR2 is GDNSRS (reference sequence). Deletions cut 0 bases from V and 3 bases from J, with 26 bases between. This CDR3 is 18 amino acids long. The CDR3 region has the DNA TGTGCCTTTAGAAGTCGTCCCTACTTGTTTGGGATCGCCGATAAACTCATCTTT. Translated: CAFRSRPYLFGIADKLIF.

This clone has at least ten counts. A junction boundary mismatches the germline segment, possibly from a read error. The chain links TRDV1 to TRDJ1, with D possibly TRDD3 on 5 matching bases. Germline V gene lookup returns CDR1 TSWWSYY and CDR2 QGS. The length of the CDR3 is 16 residues. The chain's CDR3 is CAIGELLPLYTDKLIF. In DNA, the CDR3 is TGTGCTATTGGGGAACTACTCCCCCTTTACACCGATAAACTCATCTTT.